This T cell receptor (beta chain) originates from a study of blood T cell repertoires in COVID-19 (TCRdb year 2020). Notes on the research overall: Samples covering the acute and convalescent phases of COVID-19 were provided by collaborators in the United States, Italy and Spain. The samples were drawn from two sources: the first 160 participants of the ongoing ImmuneRACE study, and 1,200 or so subjects contributed by 6 global collaborators. The prospective study material was composed of cDNA or gDNA derived from T cells, B-cell-depleted T cells, or PBMCs. The sample metadata nearly always contained a de-identified subject ID, COVID-19 status, age in years and sex. A freely available public database, intended as a resource for researchers studying the immune response to SARS-CoV-2, is where the repertoires were released. Where available, HLA class I and class II types were taken from metadata supplied by the sample provider and were not determined by assay-based typing. Deeply sampled blood TCRbeta repertoires from subjects exposed to, actively infected with, or recovered from COVID-19 were included in the dataset.

Here is what the overall study found, with its caveats: Clinical and demographic metadata were provided uncurated, with the amount varying by source and participant.

Its CDR3 holds 15 amino acids, cysteine through phenylalanine. The entry retains the CDR3 DNA only, 45 bases that are in frame from base 1. The germline V gene yields MNHEY for CDR1 and SVGAGI for CDR2. V was cut back by 2 bases and J by 2 bases, leaving a gap of 10 bases between them. At one collaborating source in Seattle, patients were enrolled during active infection and were followed longitudinally through the course of disease. Each collaborating institution followed its own protocols to collect whole blood in K2EDTA tubes. Collaborator samples were shipped for TCRbeta analysis as frozen whole blood, isolated PBMCs, or DNA extracted from either sample type. TCRbeta CDR3 regions were amplified from genomic DNA by means of the immunoSEQ Assay, a bias-controlled multiplex PCR. The paper's data handling went like this. The number of nucleated cells in each sample was estimated from the amplification of reference gene primers within the assay. To quantify the absolute abundance of each unique TCRbeta CDR3 rearrangement, sequence reads were collapsed and filtered. For each sample, productive Simpson clonality was calculated as the square root of Simpson's diversity index over productive rearrangements. Not all clones reach the TCRdb copy of this immuneACCESS table, which keeps in-frame sequences only. Checked studies attribute under half of the gap to unresolved V genes and leave the rest unexplained. V and J calls plus clone size are reproduced from that table; the DNA served to infer D and trimming. Counted in this sample were around 430,000 clones; 88% of them appeared once. Roughly 13% of the sample comes from the top ten.

With regard to this clone: No antigen is known for it. Base qualities are not provided; no much larger clone lies one nucleotide away. Different DNA sequences within this sample yield the same CDR3.

The TCR sequence derives from a woman between 50 and 59 years old with COVID-19, enrolled during active disease. The rearrangement combines TRBV6-5 with TRBJ1-5; matching of 5 bases hints at TRBD1 as the D gene. The material sequenced was peripheral blood. The CDR3 sequence is CASSYRGGGNQPQHF. The nucleotides are TGTGCCAGCAGTTACAGGGGAGGCGGCAATCAGCCCCAGCATTTT.